These T cell receptor beta chains were read from a single sample in a study of blood T cell repertoires in COVID-19. Using immunoSEQ multiplex PCR, the repertoire was profiled, and TCRdb retains in-frame clones only, with some absent. Among 150,000 to 200,000 clones listed, roughly nine tenths were seen once. Specimen: peripheral blood. The origin of the receptors is a man aged 55 to 70 with active or convalescent COVID-19. CDR3s include the opening cysteine and the closing phenylalanine or tryptophan. A D gene is named only where the DNA matches it firmly.

v_call: TRBV4-1; j_call: TRBJ1-1; d_call: NA; cdr3_nt: TGCGCCAGCAGCCAAGTCTCGCAGGGGCTGAGTGCTTTCTTT; cdr3_aa: CASSQVSQGLSAFF
v_call: TRBV2; j_call: TRBJ1-1; d_call: NA; cdr3_nt: TGTGCCAGCCAGACAGCCTTTAACACTGAAGCTTTCTTT; cdr3_aa: CASQTAFNTEAFF
v_call: TRBV6-6; j_call: TRBJ2-7; d_call: NA; cdr3_nt: TGTGCCAGCAGCGTATCAGACTTGGGGCTCCACGAGCAGTACTTC; cdr3_aa: CASSVSDLGLHEQYF
v_call: TRBV5-4; j_call: TRBJ2-7; d_call: TRBD1; cdr3_nt: TGTGCCAGCAGCATAAAGACAGGGGGCCAAACCTACGAGCAGTACTTC; cdr3_aa: CASSIKTGGQTYEQYF
v_call: TRBV7-2; j_call: TRBJ1-2; d_call: NA; cdr3_nt: TGTGCCAGCAGCTTGGTCAGCCAGGGAGGGGTTGGCTACACCTTC; cdr3_aa: CASSLVSQGGVGYTF
v_call: TRBV6-5; j_call: TRBJ1-5; d_call: NA; cdr3_nt: TGTGCCAGCAGTTTCAGTATCAATCAGCCCCAGCATTTT; cdr3_aa: CASSFSINQPQHF
v_call: TRBV19; j_call: TRBJ1-2; d_call: TRBD1; cdr3_nt: TGTGCCAGTACCACAGCGGGACAGGGGGGCTATGGCTACACCTTC; cdr3_aa: CASTTAGQGGYGYTF
v_call: TRBV18; j_call: TRBJ2-1; d_call: NA; cdr3_nt: TGTGCCAGCTCACCACGGGCGGAGGGGGAGCAGTTCTTC; cdr3_aa: CASSPRAEGEQFF
v_call: TRBV7-8; j_call: TRBJ1-5; d_call: TRBD1; cdr3_nt: TGTGCCAGCAGCCTTAACAGGGGGCTTTATCAGCCCCAGCATTTT; cdr3_aa: CASSLNRGLYQPQHF
v_call: TRBV2; j_call: TRBJ2-7; d_call: NA; cdr3_nt: TGTGCCAGCAGTCAAACCTACGAGCAGTACTTC; cdr3_aa: CASSQTYEQYF
v_call: TRBV27; j_call: TRBJ2-7; d_call: TRBD1; cdr3_nt: TGTGCCAGCAGTCTAGGACAGGGGCGCAACGAGCAGTACTTC; cdr3_aa: CASSLGQGRNEQYF
v_call: TRBV6-1; j_call: TRBJ1-2; d_call: NA; cdr3_nt: TGTGCCAGCAGTGAATCTATCCAGGGGAACTATGGCTACACCTTC; cdr3_aa: CASSESIQGNYGYTF
v_call: TRBV18; j_call: TRBJ1-1; d_call: TRBD1; cdr3_nt: TGTGCCAGCTCACCCACAGGGGACACTGAAGCTTTCTTT; cdr3_aa: CASSPTGDTEAFF
v_call: TRBV19; j_call: TRBJ1-5; d_call: NA; cdr3_nt: TGTGCCAGTAGTATCGCACAGGCGAATCAGCCCCAGCATTTT; cdr3_aa: CASSIAQANQPQHF
v_call: TRBV19; j_call: TRBJ2-1; d_call: TRBD2; cdr3_nt: TGTGCCAGTAGTGGCGACAGGGAACGGACTAGCGGGAGGAACAATGAGCAGTTCTTC; cdr3_aa: CASSGDRERTSGRNNEQFF